This T cell receptor (beta chain) is from a study of T cells in Graves' hyperthyroidism and ophthalmopathy. General study points: The blood repertoire included most of the expanded thyroid clonotypes above 0.001.

Diagnosis rested on symptoms, serum thyroxine and TRAb, thyroid ultrasound, and orbital computed tomography. Fresh 10 ml peripheral blood yielded PBMCs. V shed 4 bases and J 0 bases; nucleotides not matched to a gene: 5. The CDR3 loop spans 16 amino acids. CDR1 is MNHNS, CDR2 SASEGT, per germline. What was amplified from RNA transcripts were TCR beta CDR3 regions. First-round RT-PCR of the TCR CDR3 relied on the HTBI primer set. MiXCR, applied by TCRdb to the multiplex PCR reads, yields one record per CDR3 protein. The sample has roughly 630,000 distinct CDR3 sequences; more than 15% are singletons. This clonotype appeared many times. Its target is unknown.

The genes are TRBV6-1 and TRBJ2-4, with 8 bases that match TRBD2. The source is a woman aged 25 to 45 with Graves' hyperthyroidism. The sample was blood. The CDR3 here is CASSGSGGIAKNIQYF. The CDR3 DNA reads as TGTGCCAGCAGTGGAAGCGGGGGAATAGCCAAAAACATTCAGTACTTC.